Listed below are T cell receptor beta chains from one sample, sequenced in a study of T cell repertoires in cytomegalovirus infection. The antigens of these receptors remain unknown. TCRdb independently ran MiXCR on the reads; one entry per CDR3 protein. The sample lists 70,000 or so distinct CDR3 sequences; approximately 30% were seen once. The material was CD8+ T cells from cultured PBMCs, obtained from culture after CMV antigen stimulation. The receptors were gathered from a human donor in good health (CMV status not recorded). Some clones in this sample may be carry-over from other donors' samples. Each CDR3 is given with its conserved first and last residue. Fields, in order: J gene, D gene, clone size, V gene, CDR3 DNA, CDR3 protein. A D gene is named only where the DNA matches it firmly. The size field is filled for only some rows; it gives once, few, many or a size class.

J: TRBJ2-1
D: TRBD1
size: NA
V: TRBV12-3/TRBV12-4
DNA: TGTGCCAGCAGCGGGACAGGGGGCTTCAATGAGCAGTTCTTC
CDR3: CASSGTGGFNEQFF

J: TRBJ2-1
D: NA
size: few
V: TRBV7-9
DNA: TGTGCCGGGGTCGGGGTTGGGGGTGAGCAGTTCTTC
CDR3: CAGVGVGGEQFF

J: TRBJ1-4
D: NA
size: NA
V: TRBV7-2
DNA: TGTGCCAGCAGCCCGCGATCGGGGACTAATGAAAAACTGTTTTTT
CDR3: CASSPRSGTNEKLFF

J: TRBJ2-7
D: TRBD1
size: NA
V: TRBV20-1
DNA: TGCAGTGCTAGCGACAGGGGGAAGACCTACGAGCAGTACTTC
CDR3: CSASDRGKTYEQYF

J: TRBJ1-1
D: NA
size: NA
V: TRBV11-2
DNA: TGTGCCAGCAGCGAAGGACAGACCTTGAACACTGAAGCTTTCTTT
CDR3: CASSEGQTLNTEAFF

J: TRBJ1-6
D: NA
size: NA
V: TRBV19
DNA: TGTGCCAGTAGTATAGATTGGGCGGCACCCCTCCACTTT
CDR3: CASSIDWAAPLHF

J: TRBJ1-1
D: TRBD1
size: NA
V: TRBV6-1
DNA: TGTGCCAGCAGTTCTAAGCCAGGGGGCTGGACTGAAGCTTTCTTT
CDR3: CASSSKPGGWTEAFF

J: TRBJ1-1
D: TRBD1
size: few
V: TRBV7-6
DNA: TGTGCCAGCAGCCCGATCACAGGGGGTGGCACTGAAGCTTTCTTT
CDR3: CASSPITGGGTEAFF

J: TRBJ1-6
D: NA
size: NA
V: TRBV28
DNA: TGTGCCAGCAGTTTAGAGGGGTGGTCCTATAATTCACCCCTCCACTTT
CDR3: CASSLEGWSYNSPLHF

J: TRBJ1-2
D: NA
size: few
V: TRBV27
DNA: TGTGCCAGCAGCCGAGGGGACCGCAATGGCTACACCTTC
CDR3: CASSRGDRNGYTF

J: TRBJ1-2
D: TRBD1
size: NA
V: TRBV19
DNA: TGTGCCAGTAGTCGATCTCCGGGACAGGGATCTAACTATGGCTACACCTTC
CDR3: CASSRSPGQGSNYGYTF

J: TRBJ2-4
D: TRBD1
size: few
V: TRBV7-9
DNA: TGTGCCAGCAGCGGACAGGGAGGCGGGTATAGACAAAACATTCAGTACTTC
CDR3: CASSGQGGGYRQNIQYF

J: TRBJ2-6
D: NA
size: few
V: TRBV19
DNA: TGTGCCAGTAGTGGAGGGCCAAGCTACAACGTCCTGACTTTC
CDR3: CASSGGPSYNVLTF

J: TRBJ2-7
D: NA
size: NA
V: TRBV29-1
DNA: TGCAGCGTTGAGACCGGGACACCCTACGAGCAGTACTTC
CDR3: CSVETGTPYEQYF

J: TRBJ2-2
D: NA
size: few
V: TRBV12-3/TRBV12-4
DNA: TGTGCCAGCAGTGGGACGCAGGGGTATGGCGGGGAGCTGTTTTTT
CDR3: CASSGTQGYGGELFF

J: TRBJ2-1
D: TRBD2
size: few
V: TRBV3-1
DNA: TGTGCCAGCAGCCAAACCCCGACTAGCGGGGGCGAGCAGTTCTTC
CDR3: CASSQTPTSGGEQFF

J: TRBJ1-2
D: NA
size: few
V: TRBV4-3
DNA: TGCGCCAGCAGCCCGCTGAAGGCAGCTAACTATGGCTACACCTTC
CDR3: CASSPLKAANYGYTF

J: TRBJ2-7
D: NA
size: few
V: TRBV6-6
DNA: TGTGCCAGCAGCCACAAGGGCAGCTACGAGCAGTACTTC
CDR3: CASSHKGSYEQYF

J: TRBJ1-5
D: NA
size: NA
V: TRBV7-9
DNA: TGTGCCAGCAGCTTAGACAGTACCGTAGGGCAGCCCCAGCATTTT
CDR3: CASSLDSTVGQPQHF

J: TRBJ1-1
D: NA
size: NA
V: TRBV7-8
DNA: TGTGCCAGCAGCCTTCGAGGGGACTCGGGCGACACTGAAGCTTTCTTT
CDR3: CASSLRGDSGDTEAFF

J: TRBJ1-1
D: NA
size: NA
V: TRBV19
DNA: TGTGCCAGTAGTATAGCCGGGATCGGCACTGAAGCTTTCTTT
CDR3: CASSIAGIGTEAFF

J: TRBJ2-7
D: NA
size: NA
V: TRBV5-1
DNA: TGCGCCAGCAGCCGGGAAGGGCACTACGAGCAGTACTTC
CDR3: CASSREGHYEQYF

J: TRBJ2-7
D: TRBD1
size: NA
V: TRBV2
DNA: TGTGCCAGTATCGGACAGGGCCCCTACGAGCAGTACTTC
CDR3: CASIGQGPYEQYF

J: TRBJ2-1
D: TRBD2
size: many
V: TRBV27
DNA: TGTGCCAGCAGAGCGGGGGGTAGTCAAAATGAGCAGTTCTTC
CDR3: CASRAGGSQNEQFF

J: TRBJ1-1
D: TRBD1
size: few
V: TRBV15
DNA: TGTGCCACCAGCAGGGGACAGGGGGACACTGAAGCTTTCTTT
CDR3: CATSRGQGDTEAFF

J: TRBJ2-1
D: NA
size: many
V: TRBV12-3/TRBV12-4
DNA: TGTGCCAGCCTCCTGCTAGCAGACAATGAGCAGTTCTTC
CDR3: CASLLLADNEQFF

J: TRBJ2-7
D: NA
size: NA
V: TRBV25-1
DNA: TGTGCCAGCAGTGAATGGCAATCCTGCTACGAGCAGTACTTC
CDR3: CASSEWQSCYEQYF

J: TRBJ2-3
D: NA
size: NA
V: TRBV28
DNA: TGTGCCACCCAGACTCGCTGGACGGCCCGACGGGCAGATACGCAGTATTTT
CDR3: CATQTRWTARRADTQYF

J: TRBJ1-1
D: TRBD1
size: NA
V: TRBV24-1
DNA: TGTGCCACCGCCGACAGGGCTAACACTGAAGCTTTCTTT
CDR3: CATADRANTEAFF

J: TRBJ2-7
D: NA
size: few
V: TRBV27
DNA: TGTGCCAGCGGGCCAGGGGCTTACGAGCAGTACTTC
CDR3: CASGPGAYEQYF

J: TRBJ1-5
D: TRBD1
size: NA
V: TRBV5-3
DNA: TGTGTCAGCAGCTTGTCCCGGGGACAGGGGTCGCTCAATCAGCCCCAGCATTTT
CDR3: CVSSLSRGQGSLNQPQHF

J: TRBJ1-5
D: TRBD1
size: NA
V: TRBV27
DNA: TGTGCCAGCAGGACAGGGAATAATCAGCCCCAGCATTTT
CDR3: CASRTGNNQPQHF

J: TRBJ1-1
D: NA
size: NA
V: TRBV28
DNA: TGTGCCAGCAGTTTCGACAGGAACACTGAAGCTTTCTTT
CDR3: CASSFDRNTEAFF

J: TRBJ2-1
D: NA
size: many
V: TRBV12-3/TRBV12-4
DNA: TGTGCCAGCAGTTTAGCGGGACATTCTGAGCAGTTCTTC
CDR3: CASSLAGHSEQFF

J: TRBJ2-7
D: TRBD2
size: NA
V: TRBV5-6
DNA: TGTGCCAGCAGCTCACCAAGTGCAGCGGGAGGGCCTGAGGAGCAGTACTTC
CDR3: CASSSPSAAGGPEEQYF

J: TRBJ2-7
D: TRBD1
size: few
V: TRBV28
DNA: TGTGCCAGCAGTCCGCAGACAGGGGGCGTAACCTACGAGCAGTACTTC
CDR3: CASSPQTGGVTYEQYF